The clone carrying this TCR beta chain was detected only a few times. Its antigen is not known. The sample is drawn from a study of blood T cells in healthy people across ages. Study results and limitations: Aged donors had fewer naive CD4+ cells and lower diversity than long-lived donors.

Trimming cost V 4 bases and J 6 bases, with 12 bases left between them. The CDR3 is 13 amino acids. The V gene's germline CDR1 is SEHNR and CDR2 FQNEAQ (reference sequence). A second PCR of 7 to 11 cycles used a sample-barcoded 5' primer and a J-beta primer mix. MiXCR was run by TCRdb on the 5' RACE reads, yielding one entry per CDR3 protein. In the table there are hundreds of thousands of distinct CDR3 sequences, 20% to 30% of which are singletons. These data were likewise used in another study, on T cells of mothers and their children. That paper adds: Slightly, though not significantly, more overlap was seen in related than in unrelated mother-child pairs.

Sample: blood. The source is a boy aged 10-17 years in good health. This sequence joins TRBV7-9 and TRBJ1-1; TRBD1 might be the D (6 bases). CDR3 coding DNA: TGTGCCAGCAGCTCCAACAGGGTCGCTGAAGCTTTCTTT. Translation: CASSSNRVAEAFF.